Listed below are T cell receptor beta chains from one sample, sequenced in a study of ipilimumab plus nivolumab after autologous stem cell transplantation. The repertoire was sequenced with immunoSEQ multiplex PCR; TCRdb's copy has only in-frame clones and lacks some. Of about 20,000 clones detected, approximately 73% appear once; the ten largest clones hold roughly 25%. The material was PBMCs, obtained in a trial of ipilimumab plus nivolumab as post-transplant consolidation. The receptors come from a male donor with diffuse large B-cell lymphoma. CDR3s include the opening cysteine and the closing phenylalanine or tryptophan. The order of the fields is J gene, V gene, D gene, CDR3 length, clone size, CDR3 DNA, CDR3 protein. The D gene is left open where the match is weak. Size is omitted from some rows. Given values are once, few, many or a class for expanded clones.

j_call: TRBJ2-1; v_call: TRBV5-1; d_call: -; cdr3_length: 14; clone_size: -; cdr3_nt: TGCGCCAGCAGCTTGGCGGCCTCCTACAATGAGCAGTTCTTC; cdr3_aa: CASSLAASYNEQFF
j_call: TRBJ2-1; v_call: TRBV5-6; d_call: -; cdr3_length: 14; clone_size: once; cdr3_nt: TGTGCCAGCAGCTTCAGGGATCTATCCAATGAGCAGTTCTTC; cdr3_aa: CASSFRDLSNEQFF
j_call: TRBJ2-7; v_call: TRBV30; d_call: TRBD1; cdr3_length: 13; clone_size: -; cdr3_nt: TGTGCCTGGAGTAGGGGACAGGTCTACGAGCAGTACTTC; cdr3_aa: CAWSRGQVYEQYF
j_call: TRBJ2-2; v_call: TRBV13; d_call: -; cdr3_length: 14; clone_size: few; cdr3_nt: TGTGCCAGCAGCTTCTCGACTCGGTCCGGGGAGCTGTTTTTT; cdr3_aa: CASSFSTRSGELFF
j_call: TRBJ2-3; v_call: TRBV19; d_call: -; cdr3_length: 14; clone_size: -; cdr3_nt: TGTGCCAGTAGTATTGGCTCTAGCACAGATACGCAGTATTTT; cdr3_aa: CASSIGSSTDTQYF
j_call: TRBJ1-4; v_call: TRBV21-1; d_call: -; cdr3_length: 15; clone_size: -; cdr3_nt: TGTGCCAGCAGCACCCGTGGCGGGTGGCGGGAAAAACTGTTTTTT; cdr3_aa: CASSTRGGWREKLFF
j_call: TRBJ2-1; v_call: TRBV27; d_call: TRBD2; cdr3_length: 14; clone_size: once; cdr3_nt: TGTGCCAGCAGTCCTGCGGGAGAGGAAAATGAGCAGTTCTTC; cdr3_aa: CASSPAGEENEQFF
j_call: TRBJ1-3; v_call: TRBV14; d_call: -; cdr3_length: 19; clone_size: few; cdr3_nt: TGTGCCAGCAGCCAAGATCTTGGCGCAGGGCTGGGGTCTGGAAACACCATATATTTT; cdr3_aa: CASSQDLGAGLGSGNTIYF
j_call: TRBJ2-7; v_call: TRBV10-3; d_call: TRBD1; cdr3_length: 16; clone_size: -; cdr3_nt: TGTGCCATCAGCACCTTCTCCGGGACAGGGGTCGCCGAGCAGTACTTC; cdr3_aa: CAISTFSGTGVAEQYF
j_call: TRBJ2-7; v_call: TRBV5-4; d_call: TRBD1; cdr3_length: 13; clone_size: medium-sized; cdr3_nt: TGTGCCAGCAGCACCAGGGACAGATCCGAGCAGTACTTC; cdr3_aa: CASSTRDRSEQYF
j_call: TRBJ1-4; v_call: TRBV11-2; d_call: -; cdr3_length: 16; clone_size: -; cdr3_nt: TGTGCCAGCAGCTCCCAGCCGGAAACCCCTAATGAAAAACTGTTTTTT; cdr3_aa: CASSSQPETPNEKLFF
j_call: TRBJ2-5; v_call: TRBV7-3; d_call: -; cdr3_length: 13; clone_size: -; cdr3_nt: TGTGCCAGCAGCTTAGGTAGGGGAGAGACCCAGTACTTC; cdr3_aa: CASSLGRGETQYF
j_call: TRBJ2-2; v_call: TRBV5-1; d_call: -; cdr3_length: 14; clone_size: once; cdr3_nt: TGCGCCAGCAGCTGGGGGCTAGCGGCCGGGGAGCTGTTTTTT; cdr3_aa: CASSWGLAAGELFF
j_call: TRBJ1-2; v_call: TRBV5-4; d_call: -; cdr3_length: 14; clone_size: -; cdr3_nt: TGTGCCAGCAGCTTGAATTCGGGGGCAAATGGCTACACCTTC; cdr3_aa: CASSLNSGANGYTF
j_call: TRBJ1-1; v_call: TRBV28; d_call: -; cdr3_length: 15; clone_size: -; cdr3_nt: TGTGCCAGCAGTCTCGGGGCTCGGGGGGACACTGAAGCTTTCTTT; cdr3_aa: CASSLGARGDTEAFF
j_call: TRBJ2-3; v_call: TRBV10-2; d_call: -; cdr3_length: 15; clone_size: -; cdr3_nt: TGCGCCAGCAGTGAGTTCGTGGGGGAGCGGCATACGCAGTATTTT; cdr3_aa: CASSEFVGERHTQYF
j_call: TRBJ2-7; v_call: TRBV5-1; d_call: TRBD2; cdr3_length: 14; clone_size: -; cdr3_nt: TGCGCCAGCAGCTTACCTAGCGGGGCCTACGAGCAGTACTTC; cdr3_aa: CASSLPSGAYEQYF
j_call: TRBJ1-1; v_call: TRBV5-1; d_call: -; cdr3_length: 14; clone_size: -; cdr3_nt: TGCGCCAGCAGCTTGGAAGGGAGGCACACTGAAGCTTTCTTT; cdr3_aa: CASSLEGRHTEAFF
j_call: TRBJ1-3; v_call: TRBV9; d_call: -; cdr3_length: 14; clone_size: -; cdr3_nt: TGTGCCAGCAGCGTTTCAGTATCTGGAAACACCATATATTTT; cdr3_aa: CASSVSVSGNTIYF
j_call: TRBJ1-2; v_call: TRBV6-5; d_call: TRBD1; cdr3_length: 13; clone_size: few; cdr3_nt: TGTGCCAGCAGTTCTGGCAGGGGGAATGGCTACACCTTC; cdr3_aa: CASSSGRGNGYTF
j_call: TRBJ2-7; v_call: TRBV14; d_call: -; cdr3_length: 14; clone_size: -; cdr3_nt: TGTGCCAGCAGCCAAGTGTCGCCCAGGGCCGAGCAGTACTTC; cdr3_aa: CASSQVSPRAEQYF
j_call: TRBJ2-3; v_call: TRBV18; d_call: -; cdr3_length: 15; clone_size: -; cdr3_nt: TGTGCCAGCTCACCACGGACGGGGGGCACAGATACGCAGTATTTT; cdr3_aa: CASSPRTGGTDTQYF
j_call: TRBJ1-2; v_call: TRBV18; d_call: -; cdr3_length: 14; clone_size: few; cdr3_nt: TGTGCCAGCTCACCGGAAGGGATCAGCCTAGAGGGGACCTTC; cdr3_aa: CASSPEGISLEGTF
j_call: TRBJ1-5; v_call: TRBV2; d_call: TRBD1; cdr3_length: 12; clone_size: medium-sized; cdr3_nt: TGTGCCAGCAGTGAAGGCAAGGACAGGGAGCATTTT; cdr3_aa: CASSEGKDREHF